A selection of T cell receptor beta chains follows, all from one sample in a study of blood T cells in healthy people across ages. TCRdb re-called the 5' RACE reads with MiXCR, one entry per CDR3 protein. Here the sample spans about 780,000 distinct CDR3 sequences, 35% to 60% being singletons. Sequences were obtained from blood. The origin of the receptors is a man aged 80 or over in good health. CDR3s include the opening cysteine and the closing phenylalanine or tryptophan. A D gene is named only where the DNA matches it firmly. Clone size is not always given. Where it is, it says once, few, many or a class for expanded clones.

17 | TRBD1 | TRBJ2-3 | TRBV7-6 | - | TGTGCCAGCAGCTCGAGACCGGGACAGGGGGTGACAGATACGCAGTATTTT | CASSSRPGQGVTDTQYF
14 | - | TRBJ2-3 | TRBV2 | - | TGTGCCAGCAGGAAAAGGACCGGTGTGGATACGCAGTATTTT | CASRKRTGVDTQYF
13 | - | TRBJ2-7 | TRBV29-1 | - | TGCAGCGTTGAAGGGGCAGGAGGTGACGAGCAGTACTTC | CSVEGAGGDEQYF
15 | TRBD2 | TRBJ2-5 | TRBV20-1 | few | TGCAGTGCCCCCAACCCGGCGGGAGTAGAAGAGACCCAGTACTTC | CSAPNPAGVEETQYF
15 | - | TRBJ2-1 | TRBV6-2/TRBV6-3 | - | TGTGCCAGCAGCTACCACCCGGACGGGCAAGAGACCCAGTTCTTC | CASSYHPDGQETQFF
14 | - | TRBJ2-4 | TRBV6-6 | - | TGTGCCAGCAGTTACCCGGGGGCCAAAAACATTCAGTACTTC | CASSYPGAKNIQYF
16 | TRBD2 | TRBJ2-7 | TRBV4-1 | - | TGCGCCAGCAGCCAAGATCCAGCGGGAGTTCTCACCGAGCAGTACTTC | CASSQDPAGVLTEQYF
14 | - | TRBJ1-5 | TRBV28 | few | TGTGCCAGCAGTATCATACTCGGGAATCAGCCCCAGCATTTT | CASSIILGNQPQHF
15 | TRBD2 | TRBJ2-3 | TRBV3-1 | - | TGTGCCAGCAGCCCACTAGCGAGTAACACAGATACGCAGTATTTT | CASSPLASNTDTQYF
12 | - | TRBJ2-7 | TRBV11-2 | - | TGTGCCAGCAGCAACTTTAACTACGAGCAGTACTTC | CASSNFNYEQYF
17 | TRBD2 | TRBJ2-3 | TRBV6-6 | - | TGTGCTAGCAGTTATCCACCTAGCGGGACCATCACAGATACGCAGTATTTT | CASSYPPSGTITDTQYF
12 | - | TRBJ2-5 | TRBV29-1 | few | TGCAGCTCGACCCGTGGGGGGAATGAGCAGTACTTC | CSSTRGGNEQYF
13 | - | TRBJ1-5 | TRBV10-3 | - | TGTGCCATCAGTGCGGCGGGTGGACAGCCCCAGCATTTT | CAISAAGGQPQHF
13 | - | TRBJ2-7 | TRBV4-2 | - | TGTGCCAGCAGTCACTCTAGCGCCTACGAGCAGTACTTC | CASSHSSAYEQYF
14 | TRBD1 | TRBJ2-5 | TRBV6-6 | few | TGTGCCAGCAGAACCGGGACAGGGTATGAGACCCAGTACTTC | CASRTGTGYETQYF
16 | TRBD1 | TRBJ1-6 | TRBV7-3 | - | TGTGCCAGCAGCTTAGGCGGGACAGGGCATAATTCACCCCTCCACTTT | CASSLGGTGHNSPLHF
16 | - | TRBJ2-3 | TRBV12-3/TRBV12-4 | - | TGTGCCAGCAGACCGTCGGGAACCAGCAGCACAGATACGCAGTATTTT | CASRPSGTSSTDTQYF
15 | - | TRBJ1-4 | TRBV4-3 | few | TGCGCCAGCAGCCAGACCGGGACCCCTAATGAAAAACTGTTTTTT | CASSQTGTPNEKLFF
15 | - | TRBJ2-7 | TRBV20-1 | - | TGCAGTGCCAGAGTACAGGGAACCGGCCTCCGGGAGCAGTACTTC | CSARVQGTGLREQYF
15 | - | TRBJ2-1 | TRBV7-6 | many | TGTGCCAGCAGCACCTCCGGGGGAGCGTACAATGAGCAGTTCTTC | CASSTSGGAYNEQFF
15 | - | TRBJ2-7 | TRBV6-1 | few | TGTGCCAGCGGGCTGCTGCCTGGGGAAGAGTACGAGCAGTACTTC | CASGLLPGEEYEQYF
14 | - | TRBJ2-5 | TRBV25-1 | few | TGTGCCAGCAGTGCAGGACGTCACCAAGAGACCCAGTACTTC | CASSAGRHQETQYF
15 | - | TRBJ2-7 | TRBV5-1 | - | TGCGCCAGCAGCTTGGTGGGCAGCCCTTCAGATGAGCAGTACTTC | CASSLVGSPSDEQYF
16 | - | TRBJ2-3 | TRBV5-1 | - | TGCGCCAGCAGCCTGGGAGGTCCCGCATACACAGATACGCAGTATTTT | CASSLGGPAYTDTQYF
17 | - | TRBJ2-1 | TRBV3-1 | - | TGTGCCAGCAGCCAAGATTTTGGACTAGGGGGTTACAATGAGCAGTTCTTC | CASSQDFGLGGYNEQFF
13 | - | TRBJ1-1 | TRBV20-1 | - | TGCAGTGCTAAAATTTCGTCAGGAACTGAAGCTTTCTTT | CSAKISSGTEAFF
18 | TRBD1 | TRBJ1-1 | TRBV9 | - | TGTGCCAGCAGCCCTCTAGGGACAGGGGGCATCTTCGACACTGAAGCTTTCTTT | CASSPLGTGGIFDTEAFF
15 | - | TRBJ2-7 | TRBV4-1 | - | TGCGCCAGCAGCCAAGAGGGGCTAGTTTCCTACGAGCAGTACTTC | CASSQEGLVSYEQYF
15 | TRBD1 | TRBJ2-7 | TRBV28 | - | TGTGCCAGCAGTTTATTAGAGGGGGCTAATTACGAGCAGTACTTC | CASSLLEGANYEQYF
14 | TRBD1 | TRBJ2-7 | TRBV28 | - | TGTGCCAGCAGTCCCCAGGGACAGACCTACGAGCAGTACTTC | CASSPQGQTYEQYF
16 | - | TRBJ2-1 | TRBV7-2 | many | TGTGCCAGCAGCTTAGTCTGGCAGGGAGAGTACAATGAGCAGTTCTTC | CASSLVWQGEYNEQFF
14 | - | TRBJ2-7 | TRBV9 | - | TGTGTCAGCAGCCCGGAAGGGGAATACTACGAGCAGTACTTC | CVSSPEGEYYEQYF
15 | - | TRBJ2-7 | TRBV7-2 | few | TGTGCCAGCAGCCCGGGACCACGGGAATTGAATGAGCAGTACTTC | CASSPGPRELNEQYF
14 | - | TRBJ2-3 | TRBV29-1 | - | TGCAGCGTACTGTCGGGTAGCTCGGGGGATACGCAGTATTTT | CSVLSGSSGDTQYF
15 | - | TRBJ2-7 | TRBV7-2 | - | TGTGCCAGCAGCTTAGCAGGATCCCTTTCCTACGAGCAGTACTTC | CASSLAGSLSYEQYF
17 | TRBD2 | TRBJ2-7 | TRBV2 | - | TGTGCCAGCAGTGTGAACGGGAGGGCCATATCCTCCGACGAGCAGTACTTC | CASSVNGRAISSDEQYF
17 | TRBD2 | TRBJ2-5 | TRBV10-1 | - | TGCGCCAGCAGTGAATCTAGCGGGAGGGCGGACCAAGAGACCCAGTACTTC | CASSESSGRADQETQYF
14 | - | TRBJ1-1 | TRBV28 | - | TGTGCCAGCAGTTACAGGGCGTCGAACACTGAAGCTTTCTTT | CASSYRASNTEAFF
13 | - | TRBJ1-2 | TRBV11-1 | - | TGTGCCAGCAGCTCGACAGGATTCTATGGCTACACCTTC | CASSSTGFYGYTF
15 | - | TRBJ1-6 | TRBV7-8 | - | TGTGCCAGCAGCTTAGGGGGGACCTATAATTCACCCCCCCACTTT | CASSLGGTYNSPPHF
15 | TRBD2 | TRBJ2-5 | TRBV29-1 | few | TGCAGCGTTGAAGAGGCGGGAGGGCTGGGAGAGACCCAGTACTTC | CSVEEAGGLGETQYF
14 | TRBD2 | TRBJ2-1 | TRBV29-1 | - | TGCAGCGTTGAAGAGGCTAGCGGGAACAATGAGCAGTTCTTC | CSVEEASGNNEQFF